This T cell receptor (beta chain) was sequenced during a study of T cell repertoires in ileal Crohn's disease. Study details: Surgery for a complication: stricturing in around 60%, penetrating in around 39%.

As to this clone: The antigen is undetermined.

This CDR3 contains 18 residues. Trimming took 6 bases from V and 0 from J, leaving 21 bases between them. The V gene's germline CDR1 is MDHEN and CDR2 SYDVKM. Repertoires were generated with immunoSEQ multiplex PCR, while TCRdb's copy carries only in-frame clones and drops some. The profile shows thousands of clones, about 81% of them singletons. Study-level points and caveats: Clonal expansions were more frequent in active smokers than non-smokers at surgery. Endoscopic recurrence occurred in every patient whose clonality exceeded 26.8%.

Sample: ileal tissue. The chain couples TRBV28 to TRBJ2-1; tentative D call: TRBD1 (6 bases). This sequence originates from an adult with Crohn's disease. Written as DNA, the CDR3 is TGTGCCAGCAGCCGCCGTACAGGGCCCCTTAGCTCCTACAATGAGCAGTTCTTC. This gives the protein CASSRRTGPLSSYNEQFF.